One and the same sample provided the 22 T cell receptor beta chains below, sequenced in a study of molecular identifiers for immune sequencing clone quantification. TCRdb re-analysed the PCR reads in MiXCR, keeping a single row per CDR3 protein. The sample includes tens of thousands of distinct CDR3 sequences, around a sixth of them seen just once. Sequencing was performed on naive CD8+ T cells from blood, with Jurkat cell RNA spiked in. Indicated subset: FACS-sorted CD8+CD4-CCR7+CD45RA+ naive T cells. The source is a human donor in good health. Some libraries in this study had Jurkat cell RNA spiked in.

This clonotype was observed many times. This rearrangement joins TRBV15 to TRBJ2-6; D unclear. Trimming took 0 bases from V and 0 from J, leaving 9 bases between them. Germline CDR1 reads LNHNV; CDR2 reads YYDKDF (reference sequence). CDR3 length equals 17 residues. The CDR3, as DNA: TGTGCCACCAGCAGAGACCTCTTGCGCTCTGGGGCCAACGTCCTGACTTTC. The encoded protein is CATSRDLLRSGANVLTF.

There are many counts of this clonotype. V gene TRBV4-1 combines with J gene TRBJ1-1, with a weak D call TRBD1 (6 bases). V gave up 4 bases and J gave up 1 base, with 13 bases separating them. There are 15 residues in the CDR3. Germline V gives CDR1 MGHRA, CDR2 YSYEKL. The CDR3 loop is CASSPQGTGNTEAFF. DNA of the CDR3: TGCGCCAGCAGCCCCCAGGGGACGGGGAACACTGAAGCTTTCTTT.

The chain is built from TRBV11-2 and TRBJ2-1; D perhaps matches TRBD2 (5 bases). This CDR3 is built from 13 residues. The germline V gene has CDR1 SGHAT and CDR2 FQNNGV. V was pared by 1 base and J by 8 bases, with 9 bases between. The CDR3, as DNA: TGTGCCAGCAGCTTAGGTTCGAGGGATGAGCAGTTCTTC. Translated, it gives CASSLGSRDEQFF.

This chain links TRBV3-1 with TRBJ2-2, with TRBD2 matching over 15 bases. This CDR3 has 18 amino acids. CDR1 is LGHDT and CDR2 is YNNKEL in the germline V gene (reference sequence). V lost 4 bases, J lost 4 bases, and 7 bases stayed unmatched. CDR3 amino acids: CASSLGLAGGPGTGELFF. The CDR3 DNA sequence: TGTGCCAGCAGCCTCGGACTAGCGGGAGGGCCCGGCACCGGGGAGCTGTTTTTT.

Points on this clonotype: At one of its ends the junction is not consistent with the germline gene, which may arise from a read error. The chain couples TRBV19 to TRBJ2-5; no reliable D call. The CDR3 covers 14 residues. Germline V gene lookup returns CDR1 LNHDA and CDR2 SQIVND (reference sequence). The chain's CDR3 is CASSLENQQGTQYF. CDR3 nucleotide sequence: TGTGCCAGTAGTCTGGAAAACCAACAAGGGACCCAGTACTTC.

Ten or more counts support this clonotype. The CDR3 reads CASYQWTATNEKLFF. DNA for the CDR3: TGTGCCTCCTACCAATGGACGGCAACTAATGAAAAACTGTTTTTT. The chain has TRBV30 and TRBJ1-4, with unresolved D. V was clipped by 7 bases and J by 0 bases, with 15 bases between them. Germline V gene data show CDR1 as GTSNPN and CDR2 as SVGIG (reference sequence). This CDR3 is built from 15 residues. The whole variable domain, remainder taken from reference TRBV30 and TRBJ1-4, is SQTIHQWPATLVQPVGSPLSLECTVEGTSNPNLYWYRQAAGRGLQLLFYSVGIGQISSEVPQNLSASRPQDRQFILSSKKLLLSDSGFYLCASYQWTATNEKLFFGSGTQLSVL.

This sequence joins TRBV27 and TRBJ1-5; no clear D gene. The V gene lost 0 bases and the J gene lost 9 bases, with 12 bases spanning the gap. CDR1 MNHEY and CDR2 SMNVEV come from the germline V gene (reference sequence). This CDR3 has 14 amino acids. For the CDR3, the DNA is TGTGCCAGCAGTTTATCAGGTCCCACTAGGCCCCAGCATTTT. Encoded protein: CASSLSGPTRPQHF.

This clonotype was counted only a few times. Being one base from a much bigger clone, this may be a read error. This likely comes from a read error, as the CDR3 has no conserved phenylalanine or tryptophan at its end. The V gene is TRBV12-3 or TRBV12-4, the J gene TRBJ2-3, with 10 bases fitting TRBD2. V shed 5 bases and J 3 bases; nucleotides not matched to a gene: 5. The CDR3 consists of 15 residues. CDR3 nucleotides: TGTGCCAGCAGTGCCGTAGCGGGAGGAACAGATACGCAGTATTAT. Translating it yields CASSAVAGGTDTQYY.

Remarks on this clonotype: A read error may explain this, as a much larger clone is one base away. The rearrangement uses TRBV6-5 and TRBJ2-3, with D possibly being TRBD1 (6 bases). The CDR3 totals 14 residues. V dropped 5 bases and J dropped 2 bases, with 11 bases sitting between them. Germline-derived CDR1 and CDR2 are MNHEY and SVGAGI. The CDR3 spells CASSNQGITDTQYF. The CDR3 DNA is TGTGCCAGCAGTAACCAGGGGATCACAGATACGCAGTATTTT.

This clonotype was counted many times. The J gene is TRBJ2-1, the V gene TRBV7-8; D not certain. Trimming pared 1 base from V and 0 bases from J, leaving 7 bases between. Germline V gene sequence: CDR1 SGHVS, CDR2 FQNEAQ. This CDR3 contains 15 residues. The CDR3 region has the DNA TGTGCCAGCAGCTTAGTGGAGAGCTCCTACAATGAGCAGTTCTTC. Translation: CASSLVESSYNEQFF.

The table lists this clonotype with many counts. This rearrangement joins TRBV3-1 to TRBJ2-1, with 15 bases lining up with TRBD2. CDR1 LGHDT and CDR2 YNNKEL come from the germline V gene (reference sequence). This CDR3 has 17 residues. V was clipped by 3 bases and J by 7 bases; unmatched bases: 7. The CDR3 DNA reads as TGTGCCAGCAGCCAGCCACCAGGGACTAGCGGGAGGAATGAGCAGTTCTTC. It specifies CASSQPPGTSGRNEQFF.

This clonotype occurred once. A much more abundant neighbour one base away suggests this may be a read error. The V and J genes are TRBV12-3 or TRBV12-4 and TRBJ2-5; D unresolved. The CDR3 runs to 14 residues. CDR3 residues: CASSTGAPQETRYF. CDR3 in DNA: TGTGCCAGCAGTACCGGCGCCCCACAAGAGACCCGGTACTTC.

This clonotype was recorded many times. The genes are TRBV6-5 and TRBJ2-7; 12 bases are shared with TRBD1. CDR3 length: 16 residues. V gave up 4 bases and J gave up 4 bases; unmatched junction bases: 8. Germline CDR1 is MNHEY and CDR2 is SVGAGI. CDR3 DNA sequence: TGTGCCAGCAGTTTCGGGACAGGGGGCGTCGGGTACGAGCAGTACTTC. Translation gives CASSFGTGGVGYEQYF.

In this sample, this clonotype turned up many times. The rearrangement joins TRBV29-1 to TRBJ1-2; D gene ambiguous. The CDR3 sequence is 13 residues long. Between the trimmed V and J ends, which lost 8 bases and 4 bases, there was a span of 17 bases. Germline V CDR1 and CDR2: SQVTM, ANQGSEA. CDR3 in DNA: TGCAGCTTCGAGGGCTACCGGGGCTATGGCTACACCTTC. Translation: CSFEGYRGYGYTF.

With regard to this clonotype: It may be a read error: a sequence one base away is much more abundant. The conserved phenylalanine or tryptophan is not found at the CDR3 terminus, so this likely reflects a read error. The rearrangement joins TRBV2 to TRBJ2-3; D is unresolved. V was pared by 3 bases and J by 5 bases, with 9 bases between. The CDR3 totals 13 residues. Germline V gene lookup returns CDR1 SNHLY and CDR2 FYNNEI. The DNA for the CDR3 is TGTGCCAGCAGTGATAGGCGACTAGATACGCAGTATCTT. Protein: CASSDRRLDTQYL.

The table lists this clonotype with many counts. CDR3 region: CSARDLGANYGYTF. CDR3 sequence (DNA): TGCAGTGCTAGAGATCTGGGCGCTAACTATGGCTACACCTTC. V and J are TRBV20-1 and TRBJ1-2, with D unresolved. Trimming removed 0 bases at V and 0 bases at J, with 8 bases between. CDR1 is DFQATT, CDR2 SNEGSKA, per germline (reference sequence). The CDR3 has 14 residues.

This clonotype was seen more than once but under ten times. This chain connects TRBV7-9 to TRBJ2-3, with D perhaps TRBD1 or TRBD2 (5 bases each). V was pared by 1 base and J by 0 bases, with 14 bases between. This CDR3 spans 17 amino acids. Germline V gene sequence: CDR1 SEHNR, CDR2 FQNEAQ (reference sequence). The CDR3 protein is CASSLGGSGYSTDTQYF. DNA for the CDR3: TGTGCCAGCAGCTTAGGGGGGAGCGGATATAGCACAGATACGCAGTATTTT.

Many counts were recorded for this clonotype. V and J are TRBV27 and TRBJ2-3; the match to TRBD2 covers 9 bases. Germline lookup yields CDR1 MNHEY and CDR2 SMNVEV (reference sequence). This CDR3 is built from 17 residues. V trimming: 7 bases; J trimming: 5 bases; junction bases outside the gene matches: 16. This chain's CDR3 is CASMSVAGVMWGDTQYF. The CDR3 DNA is TGTGCCAGCATGTCCGTAGCGGGAGTAATGTGGGGAGATACGCAGTATTTT.

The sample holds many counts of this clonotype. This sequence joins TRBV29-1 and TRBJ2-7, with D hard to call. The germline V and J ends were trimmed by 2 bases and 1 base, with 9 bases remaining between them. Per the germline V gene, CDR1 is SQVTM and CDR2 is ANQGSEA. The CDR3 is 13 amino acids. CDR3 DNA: TGCAGCGTTGAATTGACCGGATCCTACGAGCAGTACTTC. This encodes CSVELTGSYEQYF.

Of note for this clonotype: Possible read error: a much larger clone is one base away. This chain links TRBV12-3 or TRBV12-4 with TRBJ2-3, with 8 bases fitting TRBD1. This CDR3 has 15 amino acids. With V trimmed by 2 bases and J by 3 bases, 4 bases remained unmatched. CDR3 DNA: TGTGCCAGCAGTTTACTACAGGGGGAGACAGATACGCAGTATTTT. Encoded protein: CASSLLQGETDTQYF.

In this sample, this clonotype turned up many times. The CDR3 DNA follows: TGCAGTGCTAGGACAGCCGGGACAATTTCCTACGAGCAGTACTTC. This sequence encodes CSARTAGTISYEQYF. The chain combines TRBV20-1 with TRBJ2-7, with D tentatively TRBD1 (6 bases). The CDR3 totals 15 residues. V was shortened by 3 bases and J by 1 base, with 16 bases between the two germline ends. The germline V gene encodes CDR1 DFQATT and CDR2 SNEGSKA (reference sequence).

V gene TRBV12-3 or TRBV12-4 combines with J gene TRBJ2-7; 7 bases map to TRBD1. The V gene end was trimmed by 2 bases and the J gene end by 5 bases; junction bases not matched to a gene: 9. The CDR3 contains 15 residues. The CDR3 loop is CASSLPARDSDEQYF. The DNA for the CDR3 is TGTGCCAGCAGTTTACCGGCGAGGGACAGCGACGAGCAGTACTTC.